This is a list of T cell receptor beta chains from one sample in a study of cytomegalovirus exposure and HLA in healthy donors. Using immunoSEQ multiplex PCR, the repertoire was profiled, and TCRdb retains in-frame clones only, with some absent. Its listing shows tens of thousands of clones. Source material: PBMCs. The receptors originated from a man aged 50 or older in good health and CMV-seropositive. Each CDR3 is given with its conserved first and last residue. D genes are given only for firm matches.

V gene	J gene	D gene	CDR3 protein	CDR3 DNA
TRBV18	TRBJ1-6	TRBD1	CASAKTGDDSPLHF	TGTGCCAGCGCCAAAACAGGGGATGATTCACCCCTCCACTTT
TRBV4-3	TRBJ2-3	TRBD2	CASSQVSREGGNTQYF	TGCGCCAGCAGCCAAGTATCCCGGGAGGGTGGGAATACGCAGTATTTT
TRBV6-4	TRBJ1-2	.	CASSDSKGFGYTF	TGTGCCAGCAGTGACTCGAAGGGGTTTGGCTACACCTTC
TRBV7-9	TRBJ2-3	.	CASSSGLSPDTQYF	TGTGCCAGCAGCTCTGGACTATCTCCCGATACGCAGTATTTT
TRBV25-1	TRBJ1-1	TRBD1	CASSRGQENTEAFF	TGTGCCAGCAGTCGGGGACAGGAGAACACTGAAGCTTTCTTT
TRBV5-1	TRBJ2-5	TRBD2	CASSSGRGQETQYF	TGCGCCAGCAGCTCCGGGAGGGGCCAAGAGACCCAGTACTTC
TRBV11-2	TRBJ1-1	.	CASSLAGNTEAFF	TGTGCCAGCAGCTTGGCAGGGAACACTGAAGCTTTCTTT
TRBV7-9	TRBJ2-7	.	CASSLGGATFEQYF	TGTGCCAGCAGCTTAGGGGGAGCGACCTTCGAGCAGTACTTC
TRBV29-1	TRBJ2-1	.	CSGKGGSDNEQFF	TGCAGCGGAAAGGGCGGGTCCGACAATGAGCAGTTCTTC
TRBV7-9	TRBJ1-1	.	CASSLGQVEAFF	TGTGCCAGCAGCTTAGGACAGGTTGAAGCTTTCTTT
TRBV4-1	TRBJ2-2	.	CASSRGAGVYTGELFF	TGCGCCAGCAGCCGTGGGGCAGGGGTGTACACCGGGGAGCTGTTTTTT
TRBV6-5	TRBJ2-3	.	CASRGRGAITDTQYF	TGTGCCAGCAGGGGCAGGGGCGCAATCACAGATACGCAGTATTTT
TRBV15	TRBJ1-4	TRBD1	CATSRGRDSVNEKLFF	TGTGCCACCAGCAGGGGTAGGGACAGTGTTAATGAAAAACTGTTTTTT
TRBV19	TRBJ1-2	TRBD1	CASSLTGTGQYGYTF	TGTGCCAGTAGTCTCACCGGGACAGGCCAATATGGCTACACCTTC
TRBV4-3	TRBJ2-2	TRBD2	CASSLIAGAGELFF	TGCGCCAGCAGCCTTATAGCGGGAGCAGGGGAGCTGTTTTTT
TRBV29-1	TRBJ1-3	.	CSAQNGNTIYF	TGCAGCGCTCAGAACGGAAACACCATATATTTT
TRBV18	TRBJ2-1	TRBD2	CASSPPTGLAGNEQFF	TGTGCCAGCTCACCACCTACCGGGCTAGCGGGAAATGAGCAGTTCTTC
TRBV4-1	TRBJ2-1	.	CASSLQDGNEQFF	TGCGCCAGCAGCTTACAGGACGGCAATGAGCAGTTCTTC